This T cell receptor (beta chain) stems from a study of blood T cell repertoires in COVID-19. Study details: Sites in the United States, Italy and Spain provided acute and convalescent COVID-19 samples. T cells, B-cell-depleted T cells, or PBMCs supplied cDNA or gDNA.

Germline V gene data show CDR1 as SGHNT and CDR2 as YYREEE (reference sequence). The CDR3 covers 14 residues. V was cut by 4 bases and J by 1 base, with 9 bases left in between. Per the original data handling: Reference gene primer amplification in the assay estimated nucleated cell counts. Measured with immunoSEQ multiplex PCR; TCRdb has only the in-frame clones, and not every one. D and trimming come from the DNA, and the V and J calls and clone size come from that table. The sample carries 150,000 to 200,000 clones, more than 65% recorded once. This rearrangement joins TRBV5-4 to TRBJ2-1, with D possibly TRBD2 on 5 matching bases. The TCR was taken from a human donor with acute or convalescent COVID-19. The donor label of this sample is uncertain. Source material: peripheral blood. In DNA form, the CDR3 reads TGTGCCAGCAGCCTTCGGACTTCCTACAATGAGCAGTTCTTC. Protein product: CASSLRTSYNEQFF.